One and the same sample provided the 9 T cell receptor beta chains below, sequenced in a study of beta chain features in type 1 diabetes (dated by TCRdb to 2016 to 2019). Study-wide conclusions, independent of this receptor: A moderate but significant shortening of TCRB CDR3 length was observed in type 1 diabetes patients in all four CD4+ subsets.

These receptors have no known antigen. Libraries were built with the immunoSEQ multiplex PCR assay. The High Capacity cDNA Reverse Transcription Kit was used to reverse transcribe all of the isolated RNA, meaning that expressed TCRB transcripts were what got sequenced. TCRdb took this table from immuneACCESS and kept in-frame rearrangements with V and J called. Such tables lack part of the clones; where checked against another copy, unresolved V genes explain under half of the gap, and the rest is unexplained. The sample records 500,000 to 850,000 clones, over 12% of which are singletons. The ten largest clonotypes hold 0.035% to 0.045% of the sample. The sample comprised naive CD4+ T cells from blood. The sample's cell subset or site, from its label and the paper: true naive CD4+ T cells. These receptors originate from a man aged 18 to 29 with type 1 diabetes.

Notes on this clone: The sample holds other DNA sequences that translate to the same CDR3. This chain connects TRBV28 to TRBJ1-1; TRBD1 might be the D (5 bases). V lost 6 bases, J lost 0 bases, and 8 bases lay in between. CDR3 length: 13 amino acids. Germline V lookup: CDR1 MDHEN, CDR2 SYDVKM. DNA for the CDR3: TGTGCCAGCAGCCTGGACATGAACACTGAAGCTTTCTTT. Translated: CASSLDMNTEAFF.

As concerns this clone: At one end the junction does not follow the germline gene, possibly because of a read error. Other DNA variants within this sample encode the same CDR3. CDR3 sequence: CASSLTGDTEAFF. DNA of the CDR3: TGTGCCAGCAGCCTAACAGGGGACACTGAAGCTTTCTTT. The chain combines TRBV7-3 with TRBJ1-1; 7 nucleotides line up with TRBD1. There are 13 residues in the CDR3. The germline V gene has CDR1 SGHTA and CDR2 FQGTGA.

This clone was observed a handful of times. The rearrangement links TRBV28 to TRBJ1-1; TRBD1 agrees at 10 bases. Germline CDR1 reads MDHEN; CDR2 reads SYDVKM. The trim removed 5 bases at V and 6 bases at J, leaving 9 bases unmatched. This CDR3 has 15 amino acids. The CDR3 is CASSPSDRGLAEAFF. DNA for the CDR3: TGTGCCAGCAGTCCGTCAGACAGGGGGCTCGCTGAAGCTTTCTTT.

The gene calls are TRBV4-1 and TRBJ2-5; tentative D call: TRBD1 (5 bases). The CDR3 extends over 14 amino acids. V dropped 2 bases and J dropped 1 base, with 8 bases sitting between them. Looked up from germline, CDR1 is MGHRA and CDR2 is YSYEKL. The DNA of the CDR3 is TGCGCCAGCAGCCAAATGGGGCTCCAAGAGACCCAGTACTTC. This sequence encodes CASSQMGLQETQYF.

J is TRBJ2-7 and V is TRBV6-6, with TRBD2 matching 8 bases. CDR3 length: 14 amino acids. V shed 10 bases, J shed 6 bases, and the junction held 14 bases outside the gene matches. Per germline, CDR1 MNHNY and CDR2 SVGAGI (reference sequence). CDR3 DNA sequence: TGTGCCACCTCCCCCAGCGGGGGTTTGGGCGAGCAGTACTTC. It encodes CATSPSGGLGEQYF.

The gene calls are TRBV28 and TRBJ2-3; perhaps TRBD2 as D (6 bases). Deletions cut 4 bases from V and 8 bases from J, with 22 bases between. This CDR3 region has 16 residues. Germline loops: CDR1 MDHEN, CDR2 SYDVKM. In nucleotides, the CDR3 is TGTGCCAGCAGTTCGTCGATGTGGGGGAGGTGGGCTACGCAGTATTTT. This gives the protein CASSSSMWGRWATQYF.

This clone showed up just a few times. The chain combines TRBV4-1 with TRBJ2-3; TRBD2 agrees at 9 bases. This CDR3 contains 15 residues. Germline loops: CDR1 MGHRA, CDR2 YSYEKL. V lost 2 bases to trimming and J lost 2 bases; unmatched junction nucleotides: 2. This CDR3 reads CASSQLAGFTDTQYF. In DNA form, the CDR3 reads TGCGCCAGCAGCCAACTAGCGGGGTTCACAGATACGCAGTATTTT.

This chain connects TRBV4-1 to TRBJ1-4; 10 nucleotides agree with TRBD1. This CDR3 contains 16 residues. CDR1 and CDR2 (germline): MGHRA, YSYEKL. After removal of 1 base from V and 7 bases from J, the junction contained 6 bases not matched to a gene. The CDR3 here is CASSQARQGAGEKLFF. CDR3 sequence (DNA): TGCGCCAGCAGCCAAGCCCGACAGGGGGCGGGTGAAAAACTGTTTTTT.

This clone was detected a few times. Written as DNA, the CDR3 is TGTGCCAGTAGTATGGACAGCTATAATGAAAAACTGTTTTTT. Translation: CASSMDSYNEKLFF. V usage is TRBV19 and J usage is TRBJ1-4; tentative D call: TRBD1 (6 bases). V shed 3 bases and J shed 4 bases, with 9 bases lying between them. This CDR3 is 14 amino acids long. From germline, CDR1 is LNHDA and CDR2 SQIVND (reference sequence).